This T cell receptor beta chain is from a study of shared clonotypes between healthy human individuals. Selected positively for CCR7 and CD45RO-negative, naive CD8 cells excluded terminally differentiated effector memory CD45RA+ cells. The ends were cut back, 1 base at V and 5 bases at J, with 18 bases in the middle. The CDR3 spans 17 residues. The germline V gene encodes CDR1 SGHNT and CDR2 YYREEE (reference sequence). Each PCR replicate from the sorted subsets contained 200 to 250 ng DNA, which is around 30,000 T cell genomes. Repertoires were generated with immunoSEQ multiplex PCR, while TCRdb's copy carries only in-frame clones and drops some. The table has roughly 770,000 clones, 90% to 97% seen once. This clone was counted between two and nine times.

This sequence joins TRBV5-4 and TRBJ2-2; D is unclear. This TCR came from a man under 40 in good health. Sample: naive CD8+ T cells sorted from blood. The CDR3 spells CASSLRTTLERTGELFF. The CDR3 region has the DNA TGTGCCAGCAGCTTGCGGACCACCCTTGAACGGACCGGGGAGCTGTTTTTT. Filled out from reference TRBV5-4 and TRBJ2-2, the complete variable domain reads ETGVTQSPTHLIKTRGQQVTLRCSSQSGHNTVSWYQQALGQGPQFIFQYYREEENGRGNFPPRFSGLQFPNYSSELNVNALELDDSALYLCASSLRTTLERTGELFFGEGSRLTVL.